These 29 T cell receptor beta chains were sequenced from one sample in a study of T cell repertoires in cytomegalovirus infection. One entry per CDR3 protein results from TCRdb running MiXCR on the reads. This table has roughly 180,000 distinct CDR3 sequences, 28% appearing once. The source material was PBMCs. The source of these receptors is a human donor in good health (CMV status not recorded). Some clones in this sample may be carry-over from other donors' samples.

The chain combines TRBV7-9 with TRBJ1-1, with TRBD1 matching over 7 bases. V gave up 5 bases and J gave up 0 bases; unmatched junction bases: 6. The germline gives CDR1 SEHNR, CDR2 FQNEAQ (reference sequence). There are 15 residues in the CDR3. This chain's CDR3 is CASSPRGNMNTEAFF. In nucleotides, the CDR3 is TGTGCCAGCAGCCCCAGGGGGAACATGAACACTGAAGCTTTCTTT. The complete variable domain, with remaining parts taken from reference TRBV7-9 and TRBJ1-1, reads DTGVSQNPRHKITKRGQNVTFRCDPISEHNRLYWYRQTLGQGPEFLTYFQNEAQLEKSRLLSDRFSAERPKGSFSTLEIQRTEQGDSAMYLCASSPRGNMNTEAFFGQGTRLTVV.

The rearrangement uses TRBV12-3 or TRBV12-4 and TRBJ1-5; D not resolved. The CDR3 contains 13 residues. The germline V and J ends were trimmed by 6 bases and 4 bases, with 10 bases remaining between them. The CDR3 reads CASSPDLNQPQHF. CDR3 DNA: TGTGCCAGCAGCCCTGACCTAAATCAGCCCCAGCATTTT.

On this clonotype itself: The junction differs from germline at one of its ends, possibly a read error. CDR3 region: CATSILTDTQFF. CDR3 DNA sequence: TGTGCCACCAGTATACTCACAGATACGCAGTTTTTT. The chain joins TRBV15 to TRBJ2-3; D not resolved. CDR1 is LNHNV and CDR2 is YYDKDF in the germline V gene (reference sequence). This CDR3 region has 12 residues.

The V gene is TRBV9, the J gene TRBJ1-5; D is unclear. Trimming left V 4 bases short and J 0 bases short, with 8 bases between. Germline V gene lookup returns CDR1 SGDLS and CDR2 YYNGEE. This CDR3 has 14 amino acids. The CDR3 here is CASSHGNSNQPQHF. The CDR3 region has the DNA TGTGCCAGCAGCCATGGCAATAGCAATCAGCCCCAGCATTTT.

The rearrangement joins TRBV4-1 to TRBJ1-1; 8 positions match TRBD1. Germline V gene sequence: CDR1 MGHRA, CDR2 YSYEKL. Unmatched junction bases numbered 10, after V lost 4 bases and J lost 6 bases. This CDR3 has 15 residues. In nucleotides, the CDR3 is TGCGCCAGCAGCCGCCTGACAGGGGTGGGTGCTGAAGCTTTCTTT. Protein: CASSRLTGVGAEAFF.

The chain links TRBV20-1 to TRBJ2-5; TRBD1 matches 8 bases. The CDR3 covers 15 residues. The germline gives CDR1 DFQATT, CDR2 SNEGSKA (reference sequence). The junction had 12 bases not matched to a gene; V was cut back by 3 bases and J by 6 bases. CDR3 region: CSASHFGQGGKTQYF. DNA for the CDR3: TGCAGTGCTAGCCACTTCGGACAGGGTGGGAAGACCCAGTACTTC.

V is TRBV9 and J is TRBJ1-5; D is ambiguous. The CDR3 contains 15 residues. Trimming pared 2 bases from V and 0 bases from J, leaving 9 bases between. Per germline, CDR1 SGDLS and CDR2 YYNGEE. The CDR3 is CASSVSPYSNQPQHF. The CDR3 DNA is TGTGCCAGCAGCGTGTCGCCTTATAGCAATCAGCCCCAGCATTTT.

The CDR3: CASSTSTSASTDTQYF. The CDR3 nucleotides read TGCGCCAGCAGCACTTCGACTAGCGCGAGCACAGATACGCAGTATTTT. V is TRBV5-1 and J is TRBJ2-3; 8 bases map to TRBD2. The CDR3 extends over 16 amino acids. Trimming removed 4 bases from V and 0 bases from J; junction bases left unmatched: 7. CDR1 SGHRS and CDR2 YFSETQ come from the germline V gene.

V and J are TRBV7-9 and TRBJ2-7; D unclear. The V and J ends lost 5 bases and 3 bases respectively, with 14 bases between them. This CDR3 contains 14 residues. Germline V gene sequence: CDR1 SEHNR, CDR2 FQNEAQ (reference sequence). The CDR3 region is CASSPTFLFYEQYF. DNA of the CDR3: TGTGCCAGCAGCCCGACGTTCTTGTTCTACGAGCAGTACTTC.

This clonotype was seen a handful of times. The CDR3 region is CASSPTGSRNSPLHF. The CDR3, as DNA: TGTGCCAGCAGCCCAACGGGATCCCGGAATTCACCCCTCCACTTT. This chain links TRBV7-8 with TRBJ1-6; D remains unclear. With 5 bases removed from V and 7 bases from J, the gap between germline ends came to 15 bases. The CDR3 contains 15 residues. CDR1 and CDR2 (germline): SGHVS, FQNEAQ.

This chain joins TRBV2 and TRBJ1-1; TRBD1 agrees at 9 bases. Germline V gene sequence: CDR1 SNHLY, CDR2 FYNNEI. The CDR3 contains 17 residues. Unmatched junction bases numbered 11, after V lost 2 bases and J lost 4 bases. The CDR3 loop reads CASSELGTGRLGTEAFF. In nucleotides, the CDR3 is TGTGCCAGCAGTGAATTAGGGACAGGGAGGCTCGGCACTGAAGCTTTCTTT.

This clonotype was recorded many times. V is TRBV7-2 and J is TRBJ2-2; D is unclear. Looked up from germline, CDR1 is SGHTA and CDR2 is FQGNSA. V lost 3 bases to trimming and J lost 4 bases, with 15 bases between them. The CDR3 is 16 amino acids. The CDR3 reads CASSLRYRSSTGELFF. The CDR3 bases are TGTGCCAGCAGCTTGAGGTATAGAAGCAGCACCGGGGAGCTGTTTTTT. The full variable domain, with the rest looked up from reference TRBV7-2 and TRBJ2-2, is GAGVSQSPSNKVTEKGKDVELRCDPISGHTALYWYRQSLGQGLEFLIYFQGNSAPDKSGLPSDRFSAERTGGSVSTLTIQRTQQEDSAVYLCASSLRYRSSTGELFFGEGSRLTVL.

The chain has TRBV29-1 and TRBJ2-3, with 11 positions matching TRBD2. From germline, CDR1 is SQVTM and CDR2 ANQGSEA. The CDR3 sequence is 14 residues long. V gave up 6 bases and J gave up 6 bases; unmatched junction bases: 8. CDR3 nucleotides: TGCAGCGTCAGCATAGCGGGGGGGATCGATACGCAGTATTTT. Translation: CSVSIAGGIDTQYF.

This clonotype was recorded a few times. The chain has TRBV20-1 and TRBJ2-1; D tentatively fits TRBD1 or TRBD2 (7 bases each). This CDR3 region has 14 residues. CDR1 is DFQATT, CDR2 SNEGSKA, per germline (reference sequence). Trimming left V 6 bases short and J 7 bases short, with 19 bases between. CDR3 coding DNA: TGCAGTGCCAAGCTGGCAGGGGGGGCGAATGAGCAGTTCTTC. This codes for CSAKLAGGANEQFF.

This clonotype has more than one count but fewer than ten. The chain couples TRBV11-2 to TRBJ2-7; D is unresolved. Germline CDR1 SGHAT, CDR2 FQNNGV. Trimming shortened V by 5 bases and J by 7 bases, and 9 bases separated the two germline ends. This CDR3 comprises 11 residues. The DNA of the CDR3 is TGTGCCAGCAGCCCCCATCGGGAGCAGTACTTC. Translation: CASSPHREQYF.

In this sample, this clonotype turned up many times. The DNA for the CDR3 is TGTGCCAGCAGCTTAGGACAGATAAATTCACCCCTCCACTTT. Amino acid sequence: CASSLGQINSPLHF. V usage is TRBV7-2 and J usage is TRBJ1-6; TRBD1 might be the D (5 bases). The length of the CDR3 is 14 residues. Deletions cut 1 base from V and 7 bases from J, with 8 bases between. Germline CDR1 and CDR2: SGHTA and FQGNSA.

This clonotype was recorded a few times. This chain connects TRBV4-1 to TRBJ1-1, with D tentatively TRBD1 (5 bases). The germline V and J ends were trimmed by 1 base and 6 bases, with 21 bases remaining between them. The germline gives CDR1 MGHRA, CDR2 YSYEKL. The CDR3 has 17 amino acids. The CDR3 loop is CASSQGDNWGTRAEAFF. As DNA, the CDR3 is TGCGCCAGCAGCCAAGGAGATAATTGGGGAACCAGGGCTGAAGCTTTCTTT.

The J gene is TRBJ1-2, the V gene TRBV10-3; D is uncertain. Germline values: CDR1 ENHRY, CDR2 SYGVKD. There are 12 residues in the CDR3. V lost 6 bases and J lost 2, with 7 bases in between. The CDR3 DNA follows: TGTGCCATCAGCGACTGGAACTATGGCTACACCTTC. As protein: CAISDWNYGYTF.

This clonotype was counted a few times. The chain uses TRBV20-1 and TRBJ1-2; the D gene is possibly TRBD1 (5 bases). Germline CDR1 DFQATT, CDR2 SNEGSKA (reference sequence). This CDR3 region has 12 residues. Trimming removed 6 bases from V and 4 bases from J, with 12 bases in between. CDR3 amino acids: CSATTESYGYTF. CDR3 DNA sequence: TGCAGTGCAACGACAGAGAGCTATGGCTACACCTTC.

The chain uses TRBV12-3 or TRBV12-4 and TRBJ1-5; 8 bases line up with TRBD1. The CDR3 sequence is 13 residues long. The J segment lost 4 bases and the V segment lost 7 bases, leaving 3 bases of the junction unmatched. The CDR3 reads CASNTGGNQPQHF. The DNA of the CDR3 is TGTGCCAGCAATACAGGGGGTAATCAGCCCCAGCATTTT.

CDR3: CASSLAPPEAFF. The DNA of the CDR3 is TGTGCCAGCAGCTTAGCCCCCCCTGAAGCTTTCTTT. V is TRBV7-9 and J is TRBJ1-1; D unresolved. V was shortened by 0 bases and J by 6 bases, with 5 bases between the two germline ends. CDR3 size: 12 residues. Germline V gene sequence: CDR1 SEHNR, CDR2 FQNEAQ (reference sequence).

The chain couples TRBV29-1 to TRBJ1-4; 9 bases match TRBD1. From germline, CDR1 is SQVTM and CDR2 ANQGSEA. This CDR3 has 13 amino acids. V dropped 4 bases and J dropped 8; count of bases not matched to a gene: 5. CDR3 nucleotide sequence: TGCAGCGTTGCCGGGACAGGGCAGGAAAAACTGTTTTTT. It translates to CSVAGTGQEKLFF.

The chain links TRBV6-1 to TRBJ2-7, with 7 bases aligning to TRBD1. Germline V gene sequence: CDR1 MNHNS, CDR2 SASEGT. This CDR3 is 14 amino acids long. After removal of 6 bases from V and 2 bases from J, the junction contained 7 bases not matched to a gene. CDR3 loop: CASSKGQMAYEQYF. CDR3 nucleotide sequence: TGTGCCAGCAGCAAGGGACAGATGGCCTACGAGCAGTACTTC.

The chain joins TRBV5-4 to TRBJ1-1, with a possible D match to TRBD1 (5 bases). Between the trimmed V and J ends, which lost 5 bases and 1 base, there was a span of 12 bases. CDR1 and CDR2 from the germline V gene are SGHNT and YYREEE (reference sequence). This CDR3 has 14 amino acids. DNA for the CDR3: TGTGCCAGCAGACCCGGGACTGCGAACACTGAAGCTTTCTTT. Amino acids: CASRPGTANTEAFF.

The rearrangement uses TRBV6-6 and TRBJ2-7; 9 bases match TRBD1. Germline CDR1 is MNHNY and CDR2 is SVGAGI (reference sequence). V lost 2 bases and J lost 4; bases outside the gene matches: 12. The CDR3 contains 17 residues. CDR3 sequence: CASSYPPGTGLGYEQYF. CDR3 nucleotide sequence: TGTGCCAGCAGTTACCCCCCAGGGACAGGGCTGGGGTACGAGCAGTACTTC.

This clonotype was counted a few times. This chain uses TRBV4-2 with TRBJ2-7; D is perhaps TRBD1 (6 bases). The CDR3 has 15 residues. The germline V gene has CDR1 LGHNA and CDR2 YNFKEQ. Trimming stripped 1 base from V and 0 bases from J, with 10 bases between. CDR3 sequence (DNA): TGTGCCAGCAGCCAAGGTGAGACAGGCTCCTACGAGCAGTACTTC. It specifies CASSQGETGSYEQYF.

There are a few counts of this clonotype. The chain employs TRBV9 and TRBJ2-7, with D tentatively TRBD1 or TRBD2 (7 bases each). Germline values: CDR1 SGDLS, CDR2 YYNGEE. V lost 4 bases and J lost 7, with 18 bases in between. The CDR3 runs 14 residues. CDR3 nucleotide sequence: TGTGCCAGCAGCCCCCAGACAGGGCGGGAGGAGCAGTACTTC. Amino acid sequence: CASSPQTGREEQYF.

J is TRBJ1-2 and V is TRBV12-3 or TRBV12-4; TRBD1 might be the D (6 bases). This CDR3 has 14 residues. V shed 7 bases and J shed 4 bases, with 16 bases lying between them. The CDR3 reads CASTARRTAYGYTF. The DNA for the CDR3 is TGTGCCAGCACCGCCCGGCGGACAGCCTATGGCTACACCTTC.

This clonotype came up a few times. V gene TRBV11-2 combines with J gene TRBJ1-1; D is unresolved. CDR3 size: 14 residues. The germline CDR1 and CDR2 sequences are SGHAT and FQNNGV. The V end lost 2 bases, the J end lost 5 bases, and 12 bases lay between the germline ends. The CDR3 DNA reads as TGTGCCAGCAGCTTAAAGGGTTCGAGGACTGAAGCTTTCTTT. It specifies CASSLKGSRTEAFF.